This TCR beta chain was sequenced for a study of vaccination effects on CD4 cells after COVID-19. Study summary: Participants completed two doses of the BNT162b2 or mRNA-1273 vaccine. Points from the study as a whole: Pronounced clonal contraction occurred in clones induced by infection and by vaccine late after vaccination.

This clone has only a few counts. What it binds is not known. ViraFEST assay sequencing came after antigen-specific CD4+ T cells were expanded with viral peptide pools. Culturing for about 10 days preceded CD4+ T cell isolation. The vaccine recipients had no prior SARS-CoV-2 infection, with negative nucleocapsid antibodies. Half-medium changes using IL-2 medium occurred on days 3 and 7. Measured with immunoSEQ multiplex PCR; TCRdb has only the in-frame clones, and not every one. The sample has around 71,000 clones; 65% to 85% are singletons. Germline CDR1 and CDR2: SGHTA and FQGNSA. The CDR3 consists of 14 residues. Trimming cost V 1 base and J 4 bases, with 8 bases left between them.

The material sequenced was CD4+ T cells from PBMCs cultured with HCoV-OC43 spike peptides, taken before COVID-19 vaccination. The subset denotes: HCoV-OC43 spike overlapping peptide pool stimulation. This TCR derives from a human donor who received a COVID-19 vaccine. The rearrangement joins TRBV7-2 to TRBJ1-5; D call uncertain. CDR3 amino acids: CASSLVGGNQPQHF. The CDR3 DNA follows: TGTGCCAGCAGCTTAGTAGGTGGAAATCAGCCCCAGCATTTT.